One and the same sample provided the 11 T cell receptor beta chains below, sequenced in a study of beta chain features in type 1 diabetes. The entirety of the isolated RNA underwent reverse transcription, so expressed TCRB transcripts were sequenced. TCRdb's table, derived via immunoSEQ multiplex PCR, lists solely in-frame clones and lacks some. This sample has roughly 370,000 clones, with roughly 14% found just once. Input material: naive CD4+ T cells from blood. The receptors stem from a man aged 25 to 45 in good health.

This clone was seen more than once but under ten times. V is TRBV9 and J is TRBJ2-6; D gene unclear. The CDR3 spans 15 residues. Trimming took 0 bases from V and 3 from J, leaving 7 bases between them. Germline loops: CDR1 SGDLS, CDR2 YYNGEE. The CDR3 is CASSVEGVGANVLTF. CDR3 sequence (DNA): TGTGCCAGCAGCGTAGAAGGCGTTGGGGCCAACGTCCTGACTTTC. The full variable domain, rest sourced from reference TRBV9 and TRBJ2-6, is DSGVTQTPKHLITATGQRVTLRCSPRSGDLSVYWYQQSLDQGLQFLIQYYNGEERAKGNILERFSAQQFPDLHSELNLSSLELGDSALYFCASSVEGVGANVLTFGAGSRLTVL.

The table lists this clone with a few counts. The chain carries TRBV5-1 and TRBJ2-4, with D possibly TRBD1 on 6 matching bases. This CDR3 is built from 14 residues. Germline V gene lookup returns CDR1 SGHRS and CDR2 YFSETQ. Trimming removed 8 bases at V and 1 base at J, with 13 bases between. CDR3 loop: CASSKGEAKNIQYF. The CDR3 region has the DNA TGCGCCAGTTCAAAGGGGGAGGCCAAAAACATTCAGTACTTC.

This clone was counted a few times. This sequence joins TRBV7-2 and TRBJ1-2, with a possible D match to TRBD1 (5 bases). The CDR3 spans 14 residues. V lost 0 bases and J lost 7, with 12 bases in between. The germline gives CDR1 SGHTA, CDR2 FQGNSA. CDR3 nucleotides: TGTGCCAGCAGCTTAGCAGTCAGGGAACGTGGCTACACCTTC. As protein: CASSLAVRERGYTF.

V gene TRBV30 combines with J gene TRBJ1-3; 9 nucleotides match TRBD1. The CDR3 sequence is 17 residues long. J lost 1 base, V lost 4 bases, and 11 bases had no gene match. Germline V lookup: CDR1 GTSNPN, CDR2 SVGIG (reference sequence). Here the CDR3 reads CAWNPRVTGGSGNTIYF. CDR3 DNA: TGTGCCTGGAACCCCAGAGTGACAGGGGGTTCTGGAAACACCATATATTTT.

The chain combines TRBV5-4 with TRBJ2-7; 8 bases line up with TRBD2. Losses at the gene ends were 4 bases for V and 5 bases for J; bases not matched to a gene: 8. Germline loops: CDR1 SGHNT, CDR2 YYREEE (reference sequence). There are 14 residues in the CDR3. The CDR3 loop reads CASSLPGLGNEQYF. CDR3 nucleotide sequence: TGTGCCAGCAGCCTACCGGGACTAGGAAACGAGCAGTACTTC.

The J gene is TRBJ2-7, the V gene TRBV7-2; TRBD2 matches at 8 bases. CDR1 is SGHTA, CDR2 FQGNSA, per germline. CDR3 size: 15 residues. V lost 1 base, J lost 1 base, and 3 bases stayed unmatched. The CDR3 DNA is TGTGCCAGCAGCTTAGAGGGACTAGGTTCCTACGAGCAGTACTTC. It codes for CASSLEGLGSYEQYF.

The CDR3: CASIGQAKDSPLHF. The CDR3 DNA follows: TGTGCCAGCATCGGACAGGCTAAGGATTCACCCCTCCACTTT. The rearrangement joins TRBV6-5 to TRBJ1-6, with 7 bases lining up with TRBD1. CDR3 length: 14 residues. Germline CDR1 MNHEY, CDR2 SVGAGI. The trim removed 7 bases at V and 8 bases at J, leaving 8 bases unmatched.

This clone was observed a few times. CDR3 bases: TGTGCCAGCACCCCAGGCACAGATACGCAGTATTTT. Translation: CASTPGTDTQYF. The chain recombines TRBV11-2 with TRBJ2-3, with no clear D. The CDR3 contains 12 residues. Germline V gives CDR1 SGHAT, CDR2 FQNNGV. V was trimmed by 7 bases and J by 1 base, leaving 6 bases between them.

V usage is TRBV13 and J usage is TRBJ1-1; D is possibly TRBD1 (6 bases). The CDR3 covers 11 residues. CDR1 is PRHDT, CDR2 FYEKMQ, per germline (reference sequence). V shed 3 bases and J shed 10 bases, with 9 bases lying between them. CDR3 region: CASSLQGLAFF. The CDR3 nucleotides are TGTGCCAGCAGCTTGCAGGGGCTAGCTTTCTTT.

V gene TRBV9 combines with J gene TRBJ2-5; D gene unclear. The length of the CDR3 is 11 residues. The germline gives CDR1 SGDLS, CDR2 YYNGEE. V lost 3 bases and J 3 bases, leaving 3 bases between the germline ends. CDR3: CASSGKETQYF. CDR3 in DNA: TGTGCCAGCAGCGGGAAAGAGACCCAGTACTTC.

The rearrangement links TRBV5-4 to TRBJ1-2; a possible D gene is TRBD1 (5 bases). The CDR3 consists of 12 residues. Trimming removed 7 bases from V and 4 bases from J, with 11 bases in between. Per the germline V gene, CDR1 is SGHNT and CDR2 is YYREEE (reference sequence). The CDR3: CASGGVSYGYTF. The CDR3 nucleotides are TGTGCCAGCGGGGGTGTATCCTATGGCTACACCTTC.